This T cell receptor beta chain was captured by sequencing in a study of molecular identifiers for immune sequencing clone quantification. Germline values: CDR1 SQVTM, CDR2 ANQGSEA. The length of the CDR3 is 16 residues. Generation of bulk TCR libraries relied on previously described methods and listed TCR primers. TCRdb recomputed calls from the PCR reads with MiXCR, one row per CDR3 protein. The top ten hold approximately 0.84% of the sample, which has about 500,000 distinct CDR3 sequences, about a fifth seen once. With regard to this clonotype: One end of the junction varies from germline; a read error may be responsible.

The rearrangement links TRBV29-1 to TRBJ2-7, with D possibly matching TRBD2 (5 bases). The sequenced material came from naive CD8+ T cells from blood, with Jurkat cell RNA spiked in. Subset here: FACS-sorted CD8+CD4-CCR7+CD45RA+ naive T cells. The sequence derives from a human donor in good health. Some libraries in this study had Jurkat cell RNA spiked in. The CDR3 here is CSAEALGKRSTYEQYF. CDR3 nucleotide sequence: TGCAGCGCTGAAGCCCTAGGGAAGCGGAGCACCTACGAGCAGTACTTC.